The 12 T cell receptor beta chains reported below all come from one sample, sequenced in a study of CD8 T cells in ankylosing spondylitis (dated by TCRdb to about 2017). Receptor amplification or capture employed 5' RACE. Sequencing instrument: Illumina HiSeq 2500. Using fastp trimming at Q25 and MiXCR clonotype assembly, TCRdb reanalyzed the public sequencing data and kept in-frame beta chains. Rows are unified per CDR3 protein, each entry keeping the most common DNA and genes. The table for this sample lists fewer than 200,000 distinct CDR3 sequences; 18% of them were counted only once. The ten most abundant clones make up approximately 4.3% of the sample. The specimen was blood, either unsorted or a sorted T cell fraction (not recorded which). The receptors originated from a male donor aged 5 to 30 with ankylosing spondylitis or in good health (not recorded which). Donor details come from another sample of the same person, matched by shared clones.

This clonotype has at least ten counts. This chain connects TRBV3-1 to TRBJ1-4; the match to TRBD1 covers 8 bases. Germline loops: CDR1 LGHDT, CDR2 YNNKEL (reference sequence). This CDR3 region has 15 residues. Trimming at V came to 2 bases and at J to 4 bases, leaving 3 bases not matched to a gene. The DNA for the CDR3 is TGTGCCAGCAGCCAAACCGGGACAGGTAATGAAAAACTGTTTTTT. This translates into CASSQTGTGNEKLFF.

This clonotype was counted at least ten times. CDR3 sequence (DNA): TGTGCCAGCACCAGTAGCGGGCGAAGCCGAGATACGCAGTATTTT. This translates into CASTSSGRSRDTQYF. The V call is TRBV12-3 or TRBV12-4, the J call TRBJ2-3, with TRBD2 matching 7 bases. J was trimmed by 5 bases and V by 7 bases; bases with no gene match: 12. This CDR3 contains 15 residues.

This clonotype appeared many times. This chain uses TRBV7-6 with TRBJ2-5, with D tentatively TRBD1 or TRBD2 (5 bases each). The germline gives CDR1 SGHVS, CDR2 FNYEAQ. CDR3 length: 12 residues. V lost 4 bases, J lost 5 bases, and 8 bases lay in between. The chain's CDR3 is CASSSGAETQYF. As DNA, the CDR3 is TGTGCCAGCAGCTCCGGGGCGGAGACCCAGTACTTC.

This clonotype came up many times. The J gene is TRBJ2-1, the V gene TRBV11-2; D is undetermined. The CDR3 extends over 15 amino acids. Trimming left V 5 bases short and J 0 bases short, with 11 bases between. The germline gives CDR1 SGHAT, CDR2 FQNNGV. CDR3 DNA sequence: TGTGCCAGCAGCGCTAGTCGGAGCTCCTACAATGAGCAGTTCTTC. It codes for CASSASRSSYNEQFF.

The V gene is TRBV29-1, the J gene TRBJ2-1; unclear D gene. This CDR3 spans 14 amino acids. Trimming left V 3 bases short and J 0 bases short, with 9 bases between. Per germline, CDR1 SQVTM and CDR2 ANQGSEA. CDR3 in DNA: TGCAGCGTTGATGAAGGAGTCTCCTACAATGAGCAGTTCTTC. Translation gives CSVDEGVSYNEQFF.

This chain connects TRBV20-1 to TRBJ2-3, with D perhaps TRBD2 (5 bases). Looked up from germline, CDR1 is DFQATT and CDR2 is SNEGSKA (reference sequence). This CDR3 region has 13 residues. V was shortened by 5 bases and J by 0 bases, with 9 bases between the two germline ends. The CDR3 sequence is CSAPRTSTDTQYF. The CDR3 DNA follows: TGCAGTGCTCCTCGGACTAGCACAGATACGCAGTATTTT.

At least ten counts were recorded for this clonotype. The V and J genes are TRBV3-1 and TRBJ2-3; no clear D. CDR1 is LGHDT, CDR2 YNNKEL, per germline (reference sequence). The CDR3 sequence is 15 residues long. V shed 6 bases and J shed 3 bases, with 16 bases lying between them. CDR3 nucleotides: TGTGCCAGCAGAACCTCAGCGAGAAGTACAGATACGCAGTATTTT. Its protein product is CASRTSARSTDTQYF.

J is TRBJ2-1 and V is TRBV19; TRBD2 matches 14 bases. The V gene's germline CDR1 is LNHDA and CDR2 SQIVND (reference sequence). The CDR3 totals 15 residues. Trimming cost V 9 bases and J 12 bases; bases outside gene matches: 13. The CDR3 nucleotides are TGTGCCAGCCGAACCGGGACTAGCGGGAGATACATGCAGTTCTTC. It is translated as CASRTGTSGRYMQFF.

This clonotype has ten or more counts. V and J are TRBV6-6 and TRBJ2-3; 14 nucleotides line up with TRBD2. The V segment lost 6 bases and the J segment 4 bases; nucleotides outside the gene matches: 9. Germline V CDR1 and CDR2: MNHNY, SVGAGI (reference sequence). The CDR3 has 17 amino acids. CDR3 bases: TGTGCCAGCAGCAACTCGGGACTAGCGGGAGTGGCAGATACGCAGTATTTT. Translating gives CASSNSGLAGVADTQYF.

This chain links TRBV7-9 with TRBJ2-1; no clear D gene. Trimming pared 5 bases from V and 9 bases from J, leaving 17 bases between. The CDR3 has 14 residues. The germline CDR1 and CDR2 sequences are SEHNR and FQNEAQ (reference sequence). CDR3 in amino acids: CASSPPSSYREQFF. CDR3 coding DNA: TGTGCCAGCAGCCCTCCGTCGTCCTATCGTGAGCAGTTCTTC.

Many counts were recorded for this clonotype. The rearrangement uses TRBV5-6 and TRBJ2-7, with D possibly TRBD1 on 5 matching bases. V lost 4 bases and J 3 bases, leaving 11 bases between the germline ends. Germline-derived CDR1 and CDR2 are SGHDT and YYEEEE. This CDR3 spans 13 amino acids. As DNA, the CDR3 is TGTGCCAGCAGCCAAAAGCAGGGCTACGAGCAGTACGTC. Translation: CASSQKQGYEQYV.

The chain carries TRBV29-1 and TRBJ2-5; D possibly corresponds to TRBD2 (6 bases). V lost 4 bases, J lost 1 base, and 16 bases lay in between. Germline V gene lookup returns CDR1 SQVTM and CDR2 ANQGSEA. This CDR3 contains 15 residues. CDR3 DNA sequence: TGCAGCGTTGTTTTGGCGGGACTGGGCCAAGAGACCCAGTACTTC. Amino acid sequence: CSVVLAGLGQETQYF.